The rows below give T cell receptor beta chains drawn from one sample of a study of CD8+ T cells in alopecia areata. Sequencing was performed with immunoSEQ multiplex PCR; in TCRdb, only in-frame clones are kept and a portion is missing. Seen here are over 150,000 clones, roughly three fifths observed once, and the top ten hold around 13%. The input for sequencing was CD8+ T cells sorted from blood, taken at week 24, from a patient treated with tofacitinib. Source of these receptors: a human donor with alopecia areata. Each CDR3 is given with its conserved first and last residue. Fields, in order: clone size, D gene, V gene, J gene, CDR3 DNA, CDR3 protein. A D gene is named only where the DNA matches it firmly. A row's size may be missing; if present it is once, few, many or a size class.

clone_size: NA; d_call: NA; v_call: TRBV7-9; j_call: TRBJ2-3; cdr3_nt: TGTGCCAGCAGCTTATCCCCGACGGATACGCAGTATTTT; cdr3_aa: CASSLSPTDTQYF
clone_size: NA; d_call: TRBD1; v_call: TRBV5-6; j_call: TRBJ1-2; cdr3_nt: TGTGCCAGCAGCTTTGGGACAGGTAGCTATGGCTACACCTTC; cdr3_aa: CASSFGTGSYGYTF
clone_size: NA; d_call: TRBD1; v_call: TRBV18; j_call: TRBJ2-6; cdr3_nt: TGTGCCAGCTCACTGACCGGGACAGACTCTGGGGCCAACGTCCTGACTTTC; cdr3_aa: CASSLTGTDSGANVLTF
clone_size: NA; d_call: NA; v_call: TRBV10-2; j_call: TRBJ2-1; cdr3_nt: TGCGCCAGCAGTGATGGGCTGTACAATGAGCAGTTCTTC; cdr3_aa: CASSDGLYNEQFF
clone_size: NA; d_call: TRBD1; v_call: TRBV7-2; j_call: TRBJ2-5; cdr3_nt: TGTGCCAGCAGCTACAGGGGGCGGGAGACCCAGTACTTC; cdr3_aa: CASSYRGRETQYF
clone_size: NA; d_call: TRBD1; v_call: TRBV5-6; j_call: TRBJ1-2; cdr3_nt: TGTGCCAGCAAGAACAGGGGGTTTGGCTACACCTTC; cdr3_aa: CASKNRGFGYTF
clone_size: few; d_call: TRBD1; v_call: TRBV5-1; j_call: TRBJ1-4; cdr3_nt: TGCGCCAGCAGCTTCTTACCGGGACAGACTAATGAAAAACTGTTTTTT; cdr3_aa: CASSFLPGQTNEKLFF
clone_size: few; d_call: NA; v_call: TRBV5-4; j_call: TRBJ2-2; cdr3_nt: TGTGCCAGCAGCCGGGACACCGGGGAGCTGTTTTTT; cdr3_aa: CASSRDTGELFF
clone_size: NA; d_call: TRBD1; v_call: TRBV12-5; j_call: TRBJ1-2; cdr3_nt: TGTGCTAGTGTTTGGGACAGGGAAGGCTACCACTATGGCTACACCTTC; cdr3_aa: CASVWDREGYHYGYTF
clone_size: once; d_call: NA; v_call: TRBV7-9; j_call: TRBJ2-7; cdr3_nt: TGTGCCAGCAGCTCCAGCGAGCAGTACTTC; cdr3_aa: CASSSSEQYF
clone_size: NA; d_call: TRBD2; v_call: TRBV5-6; j_call: TRBJ2-1; cdr3_nt: TGTGCCAGCAGCTTGGGCACTAGCGCGGGTAGGGAGCAGTTCTTC; cdr3_aa: CASSLGTSAGREQFF
clone_size: NA; d_call: NA; v_call: TRBV6-5; j_call: TRBJ2-1; cdr3_nt: TGTGCCAGCAGTTACTGCAGCCACAATGAGCAGTTCTTC; cdr3_aa: CASSYCSHNEQFF
clone_size: few; d_call: NA; v_call: TRBV5-1; j_call: TRBJ2-3; cdr3_nt: TGCGCCAGCAGCCGAAGGGCGGATACGCAGTATTTT; cdr3_aa: CASSRRADTQYF
clone_size: NA; d_call: NA; v_call: TRBV27; j_call: TRBJ1-1; cdr3_nt: TGTGCCAGCAGTTTCGGTGGTATAAACACTGAAGCTTTCTTT; cdr3_aa: CASSFGGINTEAFF
clone_size: NA; d_call: NA; v_call: TRBV11-2; j_call: TRBJ2-3; cdr3_nt: TGTGCCAGCAGCTTGGAAATCATGAAGACGCAGTATTTT; cdr3_aa: CASSLEIMKTQYF
clone_size: NA; d_call: NA; v_call: TRBV10-3; j_call: TRBJ2-1; cdr3_nt: TGTGCCATCAGAGCCATCTTTAACCCCGGGACCCCGGGGCAGTTCTTC; cdr3_aa: CAIRAIFNPGTPGQFF
clone_size: NA; d_call: NA; v_call: TRBV11-1; j_call: TRBJ1-1; cdr3_nt: TGTGCCAGCACCCTGGACGGGAGCGACACTGAAGCTTTCTTT; cdr3_aa: CASTLDGSDTEAFF
clone_size: NA; d_call: NA; v_call: TRBV10-3; j_call: TRBJ1-2; cdr3_nt: TGTGCCATCAGTGTCCCCAGTGGCGGCTACACCTTC; cdr3_aa: CAISVPSGGYTF
clone_size: few; d_call: NA; v_call: TRBV23-1; j_call: TRBJ1-3; cdr3_nt: TGCGCCAGCAGTCAGAGGACAAGGGGTAACACCATATATTTT; cdr3_aa: CASSQRTRGNTIYF
clone_size: few; d_call: TRBD1; v_call: TRBV7-9; j_call: TRBJ1-2; cdr3_nt: TGTGCCAGCAGCTCCTGGACAGGGGAAGACTATGGCTACACCTTC; cdr3_aa: CASSSWTGEDYGYTF
clone_size: NA; d_call: NA; v_call: TRBV6-1; j_call: TRBJ1-1; cdr3_nt: TGTGCCAGCATGATAGGGGTCACTGAAGCTTTCTTT; cdr3_aa: CASMIGVTEAFF
clone_size: once; d_call: TRBD2; v_call: TRBV13; j_call: TRBJ2-3; cdr3_nt: TGTGCCAGCAGCCCTGGACTAGCGGTACAGGTTACGCAGTATTTT; cdr3_aa: CASSPGLAVQVTQYF
clone_size: NA; d_call: TRBD1; v_call: TRBV18; j_call: TRBJ1-1; cdr3_nt: TGTGCCAGCTCACCACCTATGATACAGGGGAGGGACACTGAAGCTTTCTTT; cdr3_aa: CASSPPMIQGRDTEAFF
clone_size: many; d_call: NA; v_call: TRBV28; j_call: TRBJ2-5; cdr3_nt: TGTGCCAGCAGTTTGGGAGAGACCCAGTACTTC; cdr3_aa: CASSLGETQYF
clone_size: NA; d_call: TRBD1; v_call: TRBV5-1; j_call: TRBJ2-3; cdr3_nt: TGCGCCAGCAGCGCGGGACAGGGAAACACAGATACGCAGTATTTT; cdr3_aa: CASSAGQGNTDTQYF
clone_size: few; d_call: NA; v_call: TRBV7-9; j_call: TRBJ2-3; cdr3_nt: TGTGCCAGCAGCTTAGGCGGGTTTTCCGGAGATACGCAGTATTTT; cdr3_aa: CASSLGGFSGDTQYF
clone_size: NA; d_call: NA; v_call: TRBV5-6; j_call: TRBJ1-6; cdr3_nt: TGTGCCAGCAGCTTGGGAGGAAGTTCACCCCTCCACTTT; cdr3_aa: CASSLGGSSPLHF
clone_size: NA; d_call: NA; v_call: TRBV19; j_call: TRBJ1-5; cdr3_nt: TGTGCCAGTAATGAAGCGCGAAATCAGCCCCAGCATTTT; cdr3_aa: CASNEARNQPQHF
clone_size: NA; d_call: TRBD1; v_call: TRBV6-1; j_call: TRBJ2-7; cdr3_nt: TGTGCCAGCAGCTTAGGACAGGGTATCGACGAGCAGTACTTC; cdr3_aa: CASSLGQGIDEQYF
clone_size: NA; d_call: NA; v_call: TRBV5-6; j_call: TRBJ2-7; cdr3_nt: TGTGCCAGCAGCTTGTTGGGCGGGGAGCAGTACTTC; cdr3_aa: CASSLLGGEQYF
clone_size: few; d_call: NA; v_call: TRBV29-1; j_call: TRBJ1-2; cdr3_nt: TGCAGCGTTACCAGCTTGACAGGCCGAGCTAACTATGGCTACACCTTC; cdr3_aa: CSVTSLTGRANYGYTF
clone_size: few; d_call: TRBD2; v_call: TRBV27; j_call: TRBJ2-7; cdr3_nt: TGTGCCAGCAGTCCGGGGGGGCAGGGAGGCGAGCAGTACTTC; cdr3_aa: CASSPGGQGGEQYF
clone_size: NA; d_call: NA; v_call: TRBV28; j_call: TRBJ1-2; cdr3_nt: TGTGCCGCCAGCGGATTCGGGGGTGAATATGGCTACACCTTC; cdr3_aa: CAASGFGGEYGYTF
clone_size: NA; d_call: TRBD1; v_call: TRBV4-1; j_call: TRBJ2-3; cdr3_nt: TGCGCCAGCAGCCCCAGGGGGTTGGGAGATACGCAGTATTTT; cdr3_aa: CASSPRGLGDTQYF
clone_size: NA; d_call: NA; v_call: TRBV15; j_call: TRBJ2-3; cdr3_nt: TGTGCCACCAGCAGATCATCAGATACGCAGTATTTT; cdr3_aa: CATSRSSDTQYF
clone_size: NA; d_call: NA; v_call: TRBV12-5; j_call: TRBJ1-2; cdr3_nt: TGTGTGTTGGGGCCGTTCTATGGCTACACCTTC; cdr3_aa: CVLGPFYGYTF
clone_size: few; d_call: TRBD1; v_call: TRBV9; j_call: TRBJ1-5; cdr3_nt: TGTGCCAGCAGCGAGGGACAGGCAATCAATCAGCCCCAGCATTTT; cdr3_aa: CASSEGQAINQPQHF
clone_size: few; d_call: NA; v_call: TRBV19; j_call: TRBJ1-2; cdr3_nt: TGTGCCAGTAGTGGAGGACTCTATGGCTACACCTTC; cdr3_aa: CASSGGLYGYTF
clone_size: NA; d_call: NA; v_call: TRBV4-1; j_call: TRBJ2-7; cdr3_nt: TGCGCCAGCAGCCAAGGAAGTAGCTCCTACGAGCAGTACTTC; cdr3_aa: CASSQGSSSYEQYF
clone_size: once; d_call: NA; v_call: TRBV5-6; j_call: TRBJ2-2; cdr3_nt: TGTGCCAGCAGCTTGAATCAGTTGTGGCCCGGGGAGCTGTTTTTT; cdr3_aa: CASSLNQLWPGELFF
clone_size: few; d_call: TRBD1; v_call: TRBV13; j_call: TRBJ2-7; cdr3_nt: TGTGCCAGCAGGGCGGCCGGGACAGGGATTGGATACGAGCAGTACTTC; cdr3_aa: CASRAAGTGIGYEQYF
clone_size: NA; d_call: TRBD2; v_call: TRBV13; j_call: TRBJ2-3; cdr3_nt: TGTGCCAGCAGCGAGGGACTAGCGGGGGGGCCGGGCTTCCGCACAGATACGCAGTATTTT; cdr3_aa: CASSEGLAGGPGFRTDTQYF
clone_size: NA; d_call: NA; v_call: TRBV11-2; j_call: TRBJ2-5; cdr3_nt: TGTGCCAGCAGCTTGCTAGCCCAAGAGACCCAGTACTTC; cdr3_aa: CASSLLAQETQYF
clone_size: few; d_call: NA; v_call: TRBV9; j_call: TRBJ1-1; cdr3_nt: TGTGCCAGCAGTCCGCCCGGGGCAGTTGAAGCTTTCTTT; cdr3_aa: CASSPPGAVEAFF
clone_size: NA; d_call: NA; v_call: TRBV5-1; j_call: TRBJ2-7; cdr3_nt: TGCGCCAGCAGCTTACAGGGAGGGGGTAAACGCGAGCAGTACTTC; cdr3_aa: CASSLQGGGKREQYF
clone_size: few; d_call: NA; v_call: TRBV29-1; j_call: TRBJ2-2; cdr3_nt: TGCAGCGTTTTAGGACAGTATAGCGGGGAGCTGTTTTTT; cdr3_aa: CSVLGQYSGELFF
clone_size: NA; d_call: NA; v_call: TRBV9; j_call: TRBJ1-5; cdr3_nt: TGTGCCAGCGGAGGAACGGGAAATCAGCCCCAGCATTTT; cdr3_aa: CASGGTGNQPQHF
clone_size: once; d_call: NA; v_call: TRBV7-9; j_call: TRBJ2-7; cdr3_nt: TGTGCCAGCAGCTCAAGAGACTACGAGCAGTACTTC; cdr3_aa: CASSSRDYEQYF
clone_size: few; d_call: TRBD2; v_call: TRBV30; j_call: TRBJ2-1; cdr3_nt: TGTGCCTGGAGTGTCTCAGCGGGGGCGGTTGAGCAGTTCTTC; cdr3_aa: CAWSVSAGAVEQFF
clone_size: NA; d_call: NA; v_call: TRBV30; j_call: TRBJ2-7; cdr3_nt: TGTGCCTGGAGCTCATTGGCGCGCGAGCAGTACTTC; cdr3_aa: CAWSSLAREQYF
clone_size: NA; d_call: TRBD1; v_call: TRBV27; j_call: TRBJ1-6; cdr3_nt: TGTGCCAGCAGTTTAGGACAGGGCGTTGGTTCACCCCTCCACTTT; cdr3_aa: CASSLGQGVGSPLHF
clone_size: NA; d_call: TRBD1; v_call: TRBV25-1; j_call: TRBJ2-5; cdr3_nt: TGTGCCAGCAGGACAGGGGGGGAGACCCAGTACTTC; cdr3_aa: CASRTGGETQYF
clone_size: NA; d_call: NA; v_call: TRBV13; j_call: TRBJ2-5; cdr3_nt: TGTGCCAGCAGCTTAGCAGAATCCCAAGAGACCCAGTACTTC; cdr3_aa: CASSLAESQETQYF